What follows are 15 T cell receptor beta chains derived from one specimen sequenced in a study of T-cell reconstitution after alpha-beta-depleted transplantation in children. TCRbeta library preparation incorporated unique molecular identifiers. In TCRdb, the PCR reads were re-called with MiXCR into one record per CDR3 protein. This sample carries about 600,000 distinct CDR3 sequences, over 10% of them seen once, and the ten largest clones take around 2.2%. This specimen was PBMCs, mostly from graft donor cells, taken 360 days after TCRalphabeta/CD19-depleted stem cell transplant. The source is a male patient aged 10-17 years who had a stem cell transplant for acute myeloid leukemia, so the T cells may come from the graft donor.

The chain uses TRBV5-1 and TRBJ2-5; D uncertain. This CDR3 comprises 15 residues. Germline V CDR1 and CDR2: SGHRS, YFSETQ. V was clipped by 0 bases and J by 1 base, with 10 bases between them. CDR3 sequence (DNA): TGCGCCAGCAGCTTGGCCAGGTTGACCCAAGAGACCCAGTACTTC. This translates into CASSLARLTQETQYF.

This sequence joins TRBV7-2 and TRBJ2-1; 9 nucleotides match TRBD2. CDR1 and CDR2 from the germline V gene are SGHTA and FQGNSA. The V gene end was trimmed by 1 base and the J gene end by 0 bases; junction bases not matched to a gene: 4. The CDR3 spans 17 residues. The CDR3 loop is CASSLGSGRSSYNEQFF. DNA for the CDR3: TGTGCCAGCAGCTTAGGTAGCGGGAGATCCTCCTACAATGAGCAGTTCTTC.

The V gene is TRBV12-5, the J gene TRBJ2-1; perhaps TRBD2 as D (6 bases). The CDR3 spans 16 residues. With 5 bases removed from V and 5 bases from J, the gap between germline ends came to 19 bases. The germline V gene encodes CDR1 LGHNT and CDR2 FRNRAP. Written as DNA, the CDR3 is TGTGCTAGTGGTACCAATAGCGGCCTTAGGGACAATGAGCAGTTCTTC. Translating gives CASGTNSGLRDNEQFF.

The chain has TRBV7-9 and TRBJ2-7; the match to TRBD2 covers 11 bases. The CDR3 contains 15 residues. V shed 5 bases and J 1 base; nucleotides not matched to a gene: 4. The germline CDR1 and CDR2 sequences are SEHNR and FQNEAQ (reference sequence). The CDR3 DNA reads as TGTGCCAGCAGCGAGACTAGCGGGGTTTCCTACGAGCAGTACTTC. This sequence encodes CASSETSGVSYEQYF. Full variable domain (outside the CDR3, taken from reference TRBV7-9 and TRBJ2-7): DTGVSQNPRHKITKRGQNVTFRCDPISEHNRLYWYRQTLGQGPEFLTYFQNEAQLEKSRLLSDRFSAERPKGSFSTLEIQRTEQGDSAMYLCASSETSGVSYEQYFGPGTRLTVT.

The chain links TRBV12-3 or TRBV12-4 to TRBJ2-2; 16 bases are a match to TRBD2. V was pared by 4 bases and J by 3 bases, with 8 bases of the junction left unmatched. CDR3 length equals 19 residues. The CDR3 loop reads CASSSPGLAGGGDTGELFF. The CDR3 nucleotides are TGTGCCAGCAGTTCTCCGGGACTAGCGGGAGGGGGTGACACCGGGGAGCTGTTTTTT.

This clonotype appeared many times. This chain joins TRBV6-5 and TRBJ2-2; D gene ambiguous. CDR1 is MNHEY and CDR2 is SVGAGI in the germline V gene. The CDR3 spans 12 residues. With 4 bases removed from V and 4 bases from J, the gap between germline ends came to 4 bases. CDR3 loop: CASSFGTGELFF. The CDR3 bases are TGTGCCAGCAGTTTCGGCACCGGGGAGCTGTTTTTT.

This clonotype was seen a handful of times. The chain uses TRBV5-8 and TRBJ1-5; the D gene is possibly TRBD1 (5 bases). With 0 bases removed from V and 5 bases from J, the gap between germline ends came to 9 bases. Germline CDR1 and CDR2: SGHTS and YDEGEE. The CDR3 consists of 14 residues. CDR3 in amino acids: CASSLDRRDQPQHF. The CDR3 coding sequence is TGTGCCAGCAGCTTGGACCGCAGGGATCAGCCCCAGCATTTT.

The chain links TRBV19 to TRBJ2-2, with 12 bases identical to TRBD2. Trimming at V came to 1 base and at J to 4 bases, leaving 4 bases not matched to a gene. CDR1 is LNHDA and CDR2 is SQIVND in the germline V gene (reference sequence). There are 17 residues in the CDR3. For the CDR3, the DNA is TGTGCCAGTAGTATAGGTAGACTAGCGGGAGTCACCGGGGAGCTGTTTTTT. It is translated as CASSIGRLAGVTGELFF.

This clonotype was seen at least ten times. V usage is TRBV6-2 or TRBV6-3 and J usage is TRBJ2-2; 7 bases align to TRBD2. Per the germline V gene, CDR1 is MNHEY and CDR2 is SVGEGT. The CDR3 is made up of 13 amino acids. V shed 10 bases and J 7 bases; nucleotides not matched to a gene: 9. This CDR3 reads CAKHTGGIGELFF. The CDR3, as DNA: TGTGCCAAGCACACGGGAGGTATCGGGGAGCTGTTTTTT.

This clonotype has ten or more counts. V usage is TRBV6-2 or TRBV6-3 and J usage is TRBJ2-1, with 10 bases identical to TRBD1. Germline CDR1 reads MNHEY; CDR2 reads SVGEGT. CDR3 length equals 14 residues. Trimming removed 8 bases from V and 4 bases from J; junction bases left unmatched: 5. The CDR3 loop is CASGTGVGYNEQFF. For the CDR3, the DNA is TGTGCCAGCGGGACAGGGGTAGGTTACAATGAGCAGTTCTTC.

In DNA, the CDR3 is TGTGCCAGCAGCCTCGGGCTAGCGGGAGGAGGAGAGACCCAGTACTTC. Its translation is CASSLGLAGGGETQYF. V gene TRBV7-8 combines with J gene TRBJ2-5; 11 bases map to TRBD2. Trimming removed 5 bases from V and 4 bases from J; junction bases left unmatched: 9. This CDR3 spans 16 amino acids. Germline V CDR1 and CDR2: SGHVS, FQNEAQ.

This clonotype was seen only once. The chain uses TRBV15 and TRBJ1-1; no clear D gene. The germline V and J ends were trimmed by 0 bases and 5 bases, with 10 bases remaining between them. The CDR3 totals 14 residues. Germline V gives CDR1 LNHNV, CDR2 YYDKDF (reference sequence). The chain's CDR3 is CATSRDPRATEAFF. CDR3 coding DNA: TGTGCCACCAGCAGAGATCCAAGGGCGACTGAAGCTTTCTTT.

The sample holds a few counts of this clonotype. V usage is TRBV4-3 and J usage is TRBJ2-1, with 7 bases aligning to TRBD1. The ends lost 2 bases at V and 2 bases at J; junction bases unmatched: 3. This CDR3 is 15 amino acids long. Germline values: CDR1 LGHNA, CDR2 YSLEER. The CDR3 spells CASSQTGAPYNEQFF. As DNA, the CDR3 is TGCGCCAGCAGCCAAACAGGGGCCCCCTACAATGAGCAGTTCTTC.

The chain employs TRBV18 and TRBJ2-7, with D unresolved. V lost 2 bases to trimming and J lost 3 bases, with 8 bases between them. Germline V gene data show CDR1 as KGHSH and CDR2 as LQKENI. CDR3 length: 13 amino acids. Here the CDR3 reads CASSPRENYEQYF. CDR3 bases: TGTGCCAGCTCACCAAGGGAAAACTACGAGCAGTACTTC.

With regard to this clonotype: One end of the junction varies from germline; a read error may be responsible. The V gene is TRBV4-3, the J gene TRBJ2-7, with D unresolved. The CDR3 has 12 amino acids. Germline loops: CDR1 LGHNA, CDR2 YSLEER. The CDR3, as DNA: TGCGCCAGCAGCCAAGCGGGTCCGGTCGCCCCCTTC. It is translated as CASSQAGPVAPF.